This is a list of T cell receptor beta chains from one sample in a study of identical twins. TCRdb reprocessed the 5' RACE reads via MiXCR and lists one record per CDR3 protein. The data contain about 200,000 distinct CDR3 sequences, about 7.5% of them seen just once; the ten biggest clones take up approximately 2%. The same specimen was also included in a second study, on yellow fever vaccine responses in identical twins.

Sequences were obtained from memory (CD45RO+) T cells sorted from blood. The origin of the receptors is a woman younger than 35 in good health. CDR3s include the opening cysteine and the closing phenylalanine or tryptophan. A D gene is named only where the DNA matches it firmly. A row's size may be missing; if present it is once, few, many or a size class.

v_call: TRBV5-5; j_call: TRBJ2-2; d_call: TRBD2; clone_size: -; cdr3_aa: CASSLAGTSGYFSGELFF; cdr3_nt: TGTGCCAGCAGCTTGGCCGGAACTAGCGGGTATTTTTCCGGGGAGCTGTTTTTT
v_call: TRBV5-1; j_call: TRBJ2-3; d_call: -; clone_size: -; cdr3_aa: CASSATFRTDTDTQYF; cdr3_nt: TGCGCCAGCAGCGCAACGTTCAGAACTGACACAGATACGCAGTATTTT
v_call: TRBV27; j_call: TRBJ1-4; d_call: -; clone_size: few; cdr3_aa: CASSLVTNEKLFF; cdr3_nt: TGTGCCAGCAGTTTAGTAACTAATGAAAAACTGTTTTTT
v_call: TRBV9; j_call: TRBJ2-3; d_call: TRBD2; clone_size: many; cdr3_aa: CASSVGGAGGSTDTQYF; cdr3_nt: TGTGCCAGCAGCGTAGGTGGAGCGGGAGGGAGCACAGATACGCAGTATTTT
v_call: TRBV3-1; j_call: TRBJ1-5; d_call: -; clone_size: -; cdr3_aa: CASSQDSRPNQPQHF; cdr3_nt: TGTGCCAGCAGCCAAGATTCGCGACCCAATCAGCCCCAGCATTTT
v_call: TRBV5-6; j_call: TRBJ2-5; d_call: -; clone_size: -; cdr3_aa: CASTRSLETQYF; cdr3_nt: TGTGCCAGCACCCGGTCTTTAGAGACCCAGTACTTC
v_call: TRBV5-1; j_call: TRBJ2-1; d_call: -; clone_size: few; cdr3_aa: CASSSSGTASNEQFF; cdr3_nt: TGCGCCAGCAGCTCCTCCGGAACCGCCTCCAATGAGCAGTTCTTC
v_call: TRBV7-2; j_call: TRBJ2-2; d_call: -; clone_size: many; cdr3_aa: CASSLWGGQGELFF; cdr3_nt: TGTGCCAGCAGCTTATGGGGAGGACAAGGGGAGCTGTTTTTT
v_call: TRBV7-9; j_call: TRBJ2-3; d_call: -; clone_size: -; cdr3_aa: CASSLVGFGTDTQYF; cdr3_nt: TGTGCCAGCAGCCTAGTGGGCTTCGGCACAGATACGCAGTATTTT
v_call: TRBV27; j_call: TRBJ2-7; d_call: -; clone_size: few; cdr3_aa: CASRPDKGSYEQYF; cdr3_nt: TGTGCCAGCCGACCTGATAAGGGCTCCTACGAGCAGTACTTC
v_call: TRBV5-8; j_call: TRBJ2-7; d_call: TRBD2; clone_size: -; cdr3_aa: CASSLNSGRAGEQYF; cdr3_nt: TGTGCCAGCAGCTTGAATAGCGGGAGGGCCGGAGAGCAGTACTTC
v_call: TRBV5-1; j_call: TRBJ2-2; d_call: -; clone_size: many; cdr3_aa: CASRSRDKTGELFF; cdr3_nt: TGCGCCAGCAGGTCCAGGGACAAAACTGGGGAGCTGTTTTTT
v_call: TRBV6-4; j_call: TRBJ2-6; d_call: -; clone_size: few; cdr3_aa: CASSETLSRANVLTF; cdr3_nt: TGTGCCAGCAGTGAAACCCTCTCTAGGGCCAACGTCCTGACTTTC
v_call: TRBV20-1; j_call: TRBJ2-7; d_call: -; clone_size: many; cdr3_aa: CSAGRWAGTYEQYF; cdr3_nt: TGCAGTGCTGGACGTTGGGCAGGCACCTACGAGCAGTACTTC
v_call: TRBV14; j_call: TRBJ2-7; d_call: TRBD1; clone_size: -; cdr3_aa: CASSLNRGLTYEQYF; cdr3_nt: TGTGCCAGCAGCCTTAACAGGGGATTAACCTACGAGCAGTACTTC
v_call: TRBV6-2/TRBV6-3; j_call: TRBJ1-4; d_call: -; clone_size: -; cdr3_aa: CASTEPASTNEKLFF; cdr3_nt: TGTGCCAGCACTGAACCTGCTTCAACTAATGAAAAACTGTTTTTT
v_call: TRBV20-1; j_call: TRBJ1-5; d_call: -; clone_size: -; cdr3_aa: CSARSRINQPQHF; cdr3_nt: TGCAGTGCTAGGTCCAGGATAAATCAGCCCCAGCATTTT
v_call: TRBV7-9; j_call: TRBJ2-7; d_call: -; clone_size: many; cdr3_aa: CANMDSDFNEQYF; cdr3_nt: TGTGCCAATATGGACAGTGATTTTAACGAGCAGTACTTC
v_call: TRBV10-3; j_call: TRBJ2-5; d_call: -; clone_size: few; cdr3_aa: CAIGGGRVFGTQYF; cdr3_nt: TGTGCCATCGGTGGGGGCAGGGTTTTTGGGACCCAGTACTTC
v_call: TRBV9; j_call: TRBJ2-5; d_call: TRBD2; clone_size: few; cdr3_aa: CASSTGGAARETQYF; cdr3_nt: TGTGCCAGCAGCACGGGAGGGGCCGCGAGGGAGACCCAGTACTTC
v_call: TRBV5-8; j_call: TRBJ2-5; d_call: -; clone_size: -; cdr3_aa: CASSLVVVHGETQYF; cdr3_nt: TGTGCCAGCAGCTTGGTGGTCGTTCATGGAGAGACCCAGTACTTC
v_call: TRBV20-1; j_call: TRBJ1-4; d_call: TRBD1; clone_size: -; cdr3_aa: CSARWPGQGGEKLFF; cdr3_nt: TGCAGTGCTAGATGGCCTGGACAGGGAGGTGAAAAACTGTTTTTT
v_call: TRBV7-9; j_call: TRBJ1-2; d_call: -; clone_size: few; cdr3_aa: CASSQEYGYTF; cdr3_nt: TGTGCCAGCAGCCAAGAGTATGGCTACACCTTC
v_call: TRBV20-1; j_call: TRBJ2-5; d_call: -; clone_size: -; cdr3_aa: CSAPPSEVLGEGQYF; cdr3_nt: TGCAGTGCCCCCCCTAGCGAAGTCCTCGGTGAAGGCCAGTACTTC
v_call: TRBV4-1; j_call: TRBJ2-5; d_call: -; clone_size: -; cdr3_aa: CASSQDYGGADETQYF; cdr3_nt: TGCGCCAGCAGCCAAGATTATGGGGGCGCAGATGAGACCCAGTACTTC
v_call: TRBV6-5; j_call: TRBJ2-5; d_call: -; clone_size: few; cdr3_aa: CASSYVGHKSGETQYF; cdr3_nt: TGTGCCAGCAGTTACGTGGGACACAAAAGTGGAGAGACCCAGTACTTC
v_call: TRBV29-1; j_call: TRBJ2-7; d_call: TRBD1; clone_size: -; cdr3_aa: CSVVGRQGAVGEQYF; cdr3_nt: TGCAGCGTTGTAGGTAGACAGGGGGCGGTCGGGGAGCAGTACTTC
v_call: TRBV23-1; j_call: TRBJ2-1; d_call: -; clone_size: few; cdr3_aa: CASHRGGEQFF; cdr3_nt: TGCGCCAGCCACAGGGGAGGTGAGCAGTTCTTC
v_call: TRBV3-1; j_call: TRBJ2-2; d_call: TRBD2; clone_size: -; cdr3_aa: CASSQRGSLAGRTGELFF; cdr3_nt: TGTGCCAGCAGCCAGCGGGGGAGTCTAGCGGGAAGAACCGGGGAGCTGTTTTTT
v_call: TRBV28; j_call: TRBJ2-5; d_call: -; clone_size: -; cdr3_aa: CASSSPREQETQYF; cdr3_nt: TGTGCCAGCAGCTCCCCCCGGGAGCAAGAGACCCAGTACTTC
v_call: TRBV13; j_call: TRBJ2-3; d_call: -; clone_size: few; cdr3_aa: CASSFRLQASTDTQYF; cdr3_nt: TGTGCCAGCAGCTTCCGACTGCAGGCAAGCACAGATACGCAGTATTTT
v_call: TRBV5-1; j_call: TRBJ1-1; d_call: -; clone_size: many; cdr3_aa: CASRGNMNTEAFF; cdr3_nt: TGCGCCAGCAGGGGCAACATGAACACTGAAGCTTTCTTT
v_call: TRBV9; j_call: TRBJ2-3; d_call: -; clone_size: many; cdr3_aa: CASSVGSSGDTQYF; cdr3_nt: TGTGCCAGCAGCGTAGGGAGTAGCGGAGATACGCAGTATTTT
v_call: TRBV7-9; j_call: TRBJ1-2; d_call: TRBD1; clone_size: few; cdr3_aa: CASSQGGETGYTF; cdr3_nt: TGTGCCAGCAGCCAGGGGGGCGAAACTGGCTACACCTTC
v_call: TRBV6-5; j_call: TRBJ1-6; d_call: -; clone_size: many; cdr3_aa: CASSPSGSPLHF; cdr3_nt: TGTGCCAGCAGTCCCAGTGGTTCACCCCTCCACTTT
v_call: TRBV7-6; j_call: TRBJ2-5; d_call: -; clone_size: few; cdr3_aa: CASSLVWEETQYF; cdr3_nt: TGTGCCAGCAGCTTAGTCTGGGAAGAGACCCAGTACTTC
v_call: TRBV30; j_call: TRBJ1-2; d_call: -; clone_size: few; cdr3_aa: CAWMDYGYTF; cdr3_nt: TGTGCCTGGATGGACTATGGCTACACCTTC
v_call: TRBV15; j_call: TRBJ1-5; d_call: -; clone_size: many; cdr3_aa: CATSILTGAHQPQHF; cdr3_nt: TGTGCCACCAGCATCCTAACGGGGGCCCATCAGCCCCAGCATTTT
v_call: TRBV4-3; j_call: TRBJ2-1; d_call: -; clone_size: -; cdr3_aa: CASSQGGGRSNEQFF; cdr3_nt: TGCGCCAGCAGCCAAGGAGGCGGACGCTCCAATGAGCAGTTCTTC
v_call: TRBV25-1; j_call: TRBJ1-5; d_call: TRBD1; clone_size: few; cdr3_aa: CASSDGQGWQPQHF; cdr3_nt: TGTGCCAGCAGTGATGGACAGGGATGGCAGCCCCAGCATTTT
v_call: TRBV7-6; j_call: TRBJ2-5; d_call: -; clone_size: many; cdr3_aa: CASSLVTQETQYF; cdr3_nt: TGTGCCAGCAGCTTAGTCACGCAAGAGACCCAGTACTTC
v_call: TRBV29-1; j_call: TRBJ2-7; d_call: -; clone_size: -; cdr3_aa: CSVRRGHEQYF; cdr3_nt: TGCAGCGTGCGGCGGGGGCACGAGCAGTACTTC
v_call: TRBV11-1; j_call: TRBJ2-2; d_call: TRBD1; clone_size: few; cdr3_aa: CASSLDRGNGELFF; cdr3_nt: TGTGCCAGCAGCTTAGACAGGGGAAACGGGGAGCTGTTTTTT
v_call: TRBV20-1; j_call: TRBJ2-5; d_call: -; clone_size: many; cdr3_aa: CSAPVGTQYF; cdr3_nt: TGCAGTGCTCCGGTCGGGACCCAGTACTTC
v_call: TRBV3-1; j_call: TRBJ2-2; d_call: TRBD2; clone_size: many; cdr3_aa: CASRRSGTRGTGELFF; cdr3_nt: TGTGCCAGCAGACGTTCCGGGACTAGAGGGACCGGGGAGCTGTTTTTT
v_call: TRBV28; j_call: TRBJ2-3; d_call: TRBD1; clone_size: few; cdr3_aa: CASSPNRDRDADTQYF; cdr3_nt: TGTGCCAGCAGTCCCAATCGGGACAGGGACGCAGATACGCAGTATTTT
v_call: TRBV5-1; j_call: TRBJ2-5; d_call: TRBD2; clone_size: few; cdr3_aa: CASSWMGTSGQETQYF; cdr3_nt: TGCGCCAGCAGCTGGATGGGGACTAGCGGACAAGAGACCCAGTACTTC
v_call: TRBV14; j_call: TRBJ2-1; d_call: -; clone_size: many; cdr3_aa: CASSPGTHNEQFF; cdr3_nt: TGTGCCAGCAGCCCCGGGACTCACAATGAGCAGTTCTTC
v_call: TRBV12-3/TRBV12-4; j_call: TRBJ2-3; d_call: -; clone_size: many; cdr3_aa: CASSKTGVINTDTQYF; cdr3_nt: TGTGCCAGCAGTAAAACGGGGGTTATCAACACAGATACGCAGTATTTT
v_call: TRBV6-5; j_call: TRBJ2-4; d_call: -; clone_size: few; cdr3_aa: CASSYSNTILAKNIQYF; cdr3_nt: TGTGCCAGCAGTTACTCGAATACCATTCTAGCCAAAAACATTCAGTACTTC
v_call: TRBV6-5; j_call: TRBJ1-4; d_call: -; clone_size: many; cdr3_aa: CASSYSTGNEKLFF; cdr3_nt: TGTGCCAGCAGTTACTCGACGGGGAATGAAAAACTGTTTTTT
v_call: TRBV2; j_call: TRBJ2-2; d_call: -; clone_size: -; cdr3_aa: CASRTGVRGTGELFF; cdr3_nt: TGTGCCAGCCGCACCGGGGTACGGGGCACCGGGGAGCTGTTTTTT
v_call: TRBV7-7; j_call: TRBJ2-7; d_call: -; clone_size: -; cdr3_aa: CASSLHRAGTYEQYF; cdr3_nt: TGTGCTAGCAGCTTACATCGGGCGGGGACCTACGAGCAGTACTTC
v_call: TRBV3-1; j_call: TRBJ2-3; d_call: -; clone_size: many; cdr3_aa: CACSGGSTDTQYF; cdr3_nt: TGTGCCTGCTCCGGGGGATCCACAGATACGCAGTATTTT
v_call: TRBV25-1; j_call: TRBJ2-5; d_call: -; clone_size: few; cdr3_aa: CASSESGGGFQETQYF; cdr3_nt: TGTGCCAGCAGTGAATCGGGCGGAGGCTTCCAAGAGACCCAGTACTTC
v_call: TRBV12-3/TRBV12-4; j_call: TRBJ2-1; d_call: -; clone_size: many; cdr3_aa: CASSRNTGTLSYNEQFF; cdr3_nt: TGTGCCAGCAGCCGGAACACCGGGACACTCTCCTACAATGAGCAGTTCTTC
v_call: TRBV3-1; j_call: TRBJ1-3; d_call: TRBD1; clone_size: many; cdr3_aa: CASSQGQGGGNTIYF; cdr3_nt: TGTGCCAGCAGCCAAGGACAGGGAGGAGGAAACACCATATATTTT
v_call: TRBV15; j_call: TRBJ1-1; d_call: TRBD1; clone_size: -; cdr3_aa: CATSRGDREDEAFF; cdr3_nt: TGTGCCACCAGCAGAGGGGACAGGGAGGATGAAGCTTTCTTT
v_call: TRBV2; j_call: TRBJ2-1; d_call: TRBD2; clone_size: few; cdr3_aa: CASWTSGSHEQFF; cdr3_nt: TGTGCCAGCTGGACTAGCGGGAGCCATGAGCAGTTCTTC